This entry concerns a single T cell receptor beta chain. In the source study's methods: Estimates of nucleated cell counts were drawn from the amplification of reference gene primers. The method was immunoSEQ multiplex PCR; TCRdb's version includes in-frame clones alone and lacks a portion of them. That table is the source of V, J and clone size, and D and trimming were worked out from the DNA. Among 65,000 to 75,000 clones, roughly 84% were seen once, and the ten largest hold over 40%. Germline V gene sequence: CDR1 LGHDT, CDR2 YNNKEL (reference sequence). Germline trimming cut 4 bases from V and 4 bases from J; bases unmatched to any gene: 5. The CDR3 is made up of 15 amino acids. The data were taken from a study of blood T cell repertoires in COVID-19. Study-level background: The United States, Italy and Spain supplied acute and convalescent COVID-19 samples. The cDNA or gDNA used as material had been derived from T cells, B-cell-depleted T cells, or PBMCs.

The TCR originated in a man older than 75 with acute or convalescent COVID-19. The sequenced material came from peripheral blood. The V call is TRBV3-1 (or the pseudogene TRBV3-2), the J call TRBJ2-2; TRBD2 agrees at 8 bases. CDR3 sequence: CASSPSGGFTGELFF. DNA of the CDR3: TGTGCCAGCAGCCCCAGCGGGGGATTCACCGGGGAGCTGTTTTTT.